The 19 T cell receptor beta chains below all came from one sample that was sequenced in a study of blood T cell repertoires in COVID-19. Libraries were prepared by immunoSEQ multiplex PCR; TCRdb keeps only in-frame clonotypes and omits some of them. The data hold 100,000 to 120,000 clones, with 85% observed a single time. Sequenced input: peripheral blood. Receptor source: a human donor in a cohort sampled during active COVID-19.

CDR3 sequence reads: CASSVAWTRAGANVLTF. The CDR3, as DNA: TGTGCCAGCAGCGTAGCTTGGACTAGGGCTGGGGCCAACGTCCTGACTTTC. The V call is TRBV9, the J call TRBJ2-6; 7 bases are shared with TRBD2. V lost 0 bases and J lost 2; bases outside the gene matches: 5. Germline V gene lookup returns CDR1 SGDLS and CDR2 YYNGEE. The CDR3 has 17 residues.

This clone was observed a single time. V and J are TRBV27 and TRBJ2-1, with TRBD2 identical over 10 bases. Germline CDR1 reads MNHEY; CDR2 reads SMNVEV (reference sequence). The trim removed 5 bases at V and 2 bases at J, leaving 0 bases unmatched. The CDR3 totals 14 residues. The CDR3: CASSSGGAYNEQFF. In DNA form, the CDR3 reads TGTGCCAGCAGTAGCGGGGGGGCCTACAATGAGCAGTTCTTC.

The chain has TRBV3-1 (or the pseudogene TRBV3-2) and TRBJ2-2, with 11 nucleotides matching TRBD2. With 4 bases clipped from V and 5 bases from J, the junction kept 12 bases outside the gene matches. The CDR3 runs to 18 residues. Per germline, CDR1 LGHDT and CDR2 YNNKEL (reference sequence). CDR3 protein: CASSLSGTSGTQTGELFF. The CDR3 DNA follows: TGTGCCAGCAGCCTTAGCGGGACTAGCGGTACTCAGACCGGGGAGCTGTTTTTT.

The chain couples TRBV5-1 to TRBJ2-3; D remains unclear. Trimming stripped 0 bases from V and 4 bases from J, with 6 bases between. In germline, CDR1 is SGHRS, CDR2 YFSETQ. This CDR3 is built from 13 residues. The CDR3 DNA follows: TGCGCCAGCAGCTTGGGCAGTCCAGATACGCAGTATTTT. Translation gives CASSLGSPDTQYF.

In this sample, this clone turned up once. The chain recombines TRBV19 with TRBJ2-4, with a possible D match to TRBD1 (6 bases). Between the trimmed V and J ends, which lost 3 bases and 11 bases, there was a span of 17 bases. The CDR3 is made up of 14 amino acids. Germline loops: CDR1 LNHDA, CDR2 SQIVND (reference sequence). CDR3 DNA: TGTGCCAGTAGTATCACAGGGTCAAGTAGGTTTCAGTACTTC. Translating gives CASSITGSSRFQYF. Drawing the rest from reference TRBV19 and TRBJ2-4, the complete variable domain is DGGITQSPKYLFRKEGQNVTLSCEQNLNHDAMYWYRQDPGQGLRLIYYSQIVNDFQKGDIAEGYSVSREKKESFPLTVTSAQKNPTAFYLCASSITGSSRFQYFGAGTRLSVL.

The chain links TRBV24-1 to TRBJ2-7, with 8 bases lining up with TRBD1. The CDR3 totals 16 residues. The ends lost 1 base at V and 4 bases at J; junction bases unmatched: 8. Germline V lookup: CDR1 KGHDR, CDR2 SFDVKD. Here the CDR3 reads CATSDFVGRGPYEQYF. In DNA form, the CDR3 reads TGTGCCACCAGTGATTTCGTCGGCAGGGGGCCTTACGAGCAGTACTTC.

The rearrangement uses TRBV18 and TRBJ2-1, with TRBD2 as a possible D gene (7 bases). Germline V CDR1 and CDR2: KGHSH, LQKENI. V lost 2 bases to trimming and J lost 2 bases, with 10 bases between them. This CDR3 has 15 amino acids. CDR3 protein: CASSPSGGAYNEQFF. CDR3 DNA sequence: TGTGCCAGCTCACCATCGGGGGGCGCCTACAATGAGCAGTTCTTC.

V and J are TRBV5-1 and TRBJ2-1, with D unresolved. CDR1 is SGHRS and CDR2 is YFSETQ in the germline V gene. V lost 4 bases, J lost 0 bases, and 17 bases lay in between. The CDR3 is made up of 17 amino acids. CDR3 in amino acids: CASSKTGWYPSYNEQFF. For the CDR3, the DNA is TGCGCCAGCAGCAAAACTGGTTGGTATCCCTCCTACAATGAGCAGTTCTTC.

The chain carries TRBV7-2 and TRBJ2-3, with D perhaps TRBD1 (6 bases). The germline gives CDR1 SGHTA, CDR2 FQGNSA. This CDR3 comprises 14 residues. The V and J ends lost 5 bases and 3 bases respectively, with 12 bases between them. The CDR3 region has the DNA TGTGCCAGCAGCATGACAGGCCCAACAGATACGCAGTATTTT. Protein sequence: CASSMTGPTDTQYF.

This clone has more than one count but fewer than ten. This chain joins TRBV28 and TRBJ1-2; D ambiguous. The CDR3 is made up of 13 amino acids. Germline-derived CDR1 and CDR2 are MDHEN and SYDVKM. V was trimmed by 10 bases and J by 6 bases, leaving 18 bases between them. The CDR3 region is CATRGEDLHGYTF. The CDR3 region has the DNA TGTGCCACCCGCGGGGAGGATTTGCATGGCTACACCTTC.

The genes are TRBV6-5 and TRBJ2-7; the D gene is possibly TRBD2 (6 bases). V was cut by 4 bases and J by 1 base, with 17 bases left in between. The germline gives CDR1 MNHEY, CDR2 SVGAGI. The length of the CDR3 is 16 residues. The CDR3 here is CASSSTTGVGSYEQYF. The CDR3 DNA reads as TGTGCCAGCAGTTCTACAACGGGGGTGGGTTCCTACGAGCAGTACTTC.

This clone was counted a few times. The rearrangement links TRBV7-9 to TRBJ1-5; a weak D match, TRBD1 (6 bases). This CDR3 contains 15 residues. Looked up from germline, CDR1 is SEHNR and CDR2 is FQNEAQ (reference sequence). Deletions cut 1 base from V and 8 bases from J, with 15 bases between. CDR3 bases: TGTGCCAGCAGCTTAGGGACAGCACCTTTGGAGCCCCAGCATTTT. It codes for CASSLGTAPLEPQHF.

V is TRBV7-8 and J is TRBJ2-3; D remains ambiguous. This CDR3 has 15 amino acids. Germline CDR1 SGHVS, CDR2 FQNEAQ. V lost 5 bases, J lost 2 bases, and 14 bases lay in between. CDR3 DNA sequence: TGTGCCAGCAGCCAACCGGCGGCTGTCACAGATACGCAGTATTTT. Protein: CASSQPAAVTDTQYF.

This chain joins TRBV5-5 and TRBJ1-3, with 8 bases aligning to TRBD1. Germline V lookup: CDR1 SGHKS, CDR2 YYEKEE (reference sequence). The CDR3 covers 17 residues. Trimming cost V 1 base and J 0 bases; bases outside gene matches: 6. The CDR3 DNA is TGTGCCAGCAGCTTGTCCTCAGGGGGCAGCTCTGGAAACACCATATATTTT. Protein sequence: CASSLSSGGSSGNTIYF. The complete variable domain, with remaining parts taken from reference TRBV5-5 and TRBJ1-3, reads DAGVTQSPTHLIKTRGQQVTLRCSPISGHKSVSWYQQVLGQGPQFIFQYYEKEERGRGNFPDRFSARQFPNYSSELNVNALLLGDSALYLCASSLSSGGSSGNTIYFGEGSWLTVV.

The chain links TRBV7-2 to TRBJ1-5; 10 positions agree with TRBD1. Unmatched junction bases numbered 1, after V lost 1 base and J lost 4 bases. Germline V gene sequence: CDR1 SGHTA, CDR2 FQGNSA. The CDR3 is 15 amino acids. The CDR3 protein is CASSLGQGANQPQHF. The CDR3 bases are TGTGCCAGCAGCTTAGGACAGGGGGCAAATCAGCCCCAGCATTTT.

The chain is built from TRBV6-6 and TRBJ1-5, with 7 bases fitting TRBD1. This CDR3 has 14 amino acids. Germline V gives CDR1 MNHNY, CDR2 SVGAGI (reference sequence). V shed 2 bases, J shed 4 bases, and the junction held 2 bases outside the gene matches. The CDR3 loop is CASSYGTANQPQHF. The DNA for the CDR3 is TGTGCCAGCAGTTACGGGACAGCAAATCAGCCCCAGCATTTT.

The V and J genes are TRBV28 and TRBJ2-7, with a weak D call TRBD1 (5 bases). V lost 7 bases and J 2 bases, leaving 21 bases between the germline ends. This CDR3 has 16 residues. Germline-derived CDR1 and CDR2 are MDHEN and SYDVKM. The CDR3 loop reads CASITPVGDGTYEQYF. CDR3 DNA sequence: TGTGCCAGCATCACGCCCGTAGGGGATGGGACCTACGAGCAGTACTTC.

The chain recombines TRBV7-2 with TRBJ2-7, with 10 bases lining up with TRBD1. The V and J ends lost 6 bases and 4 bases, in that order; junction bases with no gene match: 9. The CDR3 contains 15 residues. The germline gives CDR1 SGHTA, CDR2 FQGNSA. As DNA, the CDR3 is TGTGCCAGCAGTCCGGGACAGGGGTATTTTTACGAGCAGTACTTC. Its protein is CASSPGQGYFYEQYF. Combining the CDR3 with reference TRBV7-2 and TRBJ2-7 gives the whole variable domain GAGVSQSPSNKVTEKGKDVELRCDPISGHTALYWYRQSLGQGLEFLIYFQGNSAPDKSGLPSDRFSAERTGGSVSTLTIQRTQQEDSAVYLCASSPGQGYFYEQYFGPGTRLTVT.

This clone has a single count. The CDR3 DNA follows: TGTGCCAGCAGCTTAGATCTTTGGAGGGCAGACGTCCCCCTTCAGCAGTACTTC. Encoded protein: CASSLDLWRADVPLQQYF. The V call is TRBV11-2, the J call TRBJ2-7, with a tentative D call TRBD2 (6 bases). The V end lost 0 bases, the J end lost 8 bases, and 26 bases lay between the germline ends. Germline V gene data show CDR1 as SGHAT and CDR2 as FQNNGV. This CDR3 spans 18 amino acids. The full variable domain, with the rest looked up from reference TRBV11-2 and TRBJ2-7, is EAGVAQSPRYKIIEKRQSVAFWCNPISGHATLYWYQQILGQGPKLLIQFQNNGVVDDSQLPKDRFSAERLKGVDSTLKIQPAKLEDSAVYLCASSLDLWRADVPLQQYFGPGTRLTVT.